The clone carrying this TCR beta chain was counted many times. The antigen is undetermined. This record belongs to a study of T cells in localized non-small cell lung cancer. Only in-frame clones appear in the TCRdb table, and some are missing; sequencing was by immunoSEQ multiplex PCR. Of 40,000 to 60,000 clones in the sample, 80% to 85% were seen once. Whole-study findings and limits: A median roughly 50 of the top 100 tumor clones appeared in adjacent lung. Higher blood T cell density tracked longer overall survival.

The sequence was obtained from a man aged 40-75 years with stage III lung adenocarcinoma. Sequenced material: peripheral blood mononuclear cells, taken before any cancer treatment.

This chain's CDR3 is CASSFSLGGGAKNIQYF. The DNA of the CDR3 is TGTGCCAGCAGCTTCAGCCTGGGGGGCGGTGCCAAAAACATTCAGTACTTC. The chain carries TRBV5-4 and TRBJ2-4, with D perhaps being TRBD1 or TRBD2 (6 bases each). Trimming removed 2 bases from V and 1 base from J, with 16 bases in between. The CDR3 covers 17 residues. Germline V gene data show CDR1 as SGHNT and CDR2 as YYREEE (reference sequence).